This entry lists 13 T cell receptor beta chains sequenced from one sample in a study of human T cells and chemical hapten exposure. TCRdb re-derived calls from the RACE reads in MiXCR, one entry per CDR3 protein. The sample carries 34,000 or so distinct CDR3 sequences, 9% to 12% recorded once. Regarding time point: pre-sensitization, week 0. Treatment described: therapeutic diphenylcyclopropenone sensitization with weekly scalp DPC. Whole blood, unfractionated, served as the material for total RNA extraction. Sequences were derived from whole blood, sampled in connection with sensitization to the hapten diphenylcyclopropenone (DPC). The source is a man aged 45-65 years with alopecia areata. Some clones in this sample may be carry-over from other donors' samples.

This clonotype showed up just a few times. This chain uses TRBV18 with TRBJ1-5, with 7 bases identical to TRBD1. V lost 6 bases and J lost 4; bases outside the gene matches: 6. The CDR3 has 14 residues. Germline CDR1 is KGHSH and CDR2 is LQKENI. As DNA, the CDR3 is TGTGCCAGCTCCCCCGGGACAGCTAATCAGCCCCAGCATTTT. This codes for CASSPGTANQPQHF.

This clonotype turned up a few times. V is TRBV20-1 and J is TRBJ2-7, with D perhaps matching TRBD2 (6 bases). The CDR3 spans 14 residues. Germline loops: CDR1 DFQATT, CDR2 SNEGSKA (reference sequence). Trimming stripped 0 bases from V and 2 bases from J, with 11 bases between. CDR3 coding DNA: TGCAGTGCTAGAGATACGGGACTCACCTACGAGCAGTACTTC. Translation: CSARDTGLTYEQYF.

This clonotype was observed a few times. The rearrangement uses TRBV28 and TRBJ1-5, with D possibly matching TRBD1 (6 bases). V was pared by 5 bases and J by 7 bases, with 18 bases between. Germline CDR1 MDHEN, CDR2 SYDVKM. This CDR3 region has 15 residues. The CDR3 loop is CASSPLQGAVQPQHF. The CDR3 DNA reads TGTGCCAGCAGTCCTCTACAGGGCGCGGTGCAGCCCCAGCATTTT.

This clonotype was observed many times. This chain uses TRBV28 with TRBJ2-2; D gene unclear. Trimming took off 2 bases at V and 13 bases at J, with 14 bases between the two ends. The CDR3 sequence is 13 residues long. Germline V gives CDR1 MDHEN, CDR2 SYDVKM. This CDR3 is CASSLLSVNRLFF. The CDR3 coding sequence is TGTGCCAGCAGTTTACTTTCGGTGAATCGGCTGTTTTTT.

This clonotype showed up many times. The chain combines TRBV7-2 with TRBJ2-5, with 11 bases lining up with TRBD2. Trimming removed 1 base from V and 2 bases from J; junction bases left unmatched: 0. The CDR3 has 15 residues. The germline gives CDR1 SGHTA, CDR2 FQGNSA. The CDR3 region is CASSLGLAGQETQYF. CDR3 sequence (DNA): TGTGCCAGCAGCTTAGGACTAGCGGGGCAAGAGACCCAGTACTTC. The variable domain in full, completed from reference TRBV7-2 and TRBJ2-5, reads GAGVSQSPSNKVTEKGKDVELRCDPISGHTALYWYRQSLGQGLEFLIYFQGNSAPDKSGLPSDRFSAERTGGSVSTLTIQRTQQEDSAVYLCASSLGLAGQETQYFGPGTRLLVL.

The chain recombines TRBV7-3 with TRBJ2-3, with D perhaps matching TRBD1 or TRBD2 (6 bases each). The CDR3 spans 15 residues. The ends were cut back, 6 bases at V and 2 bases at J, with 15 bases in the middle. Germline V CDR1 and CDR2: SGHTA, FQGTGA. The CDR3 spells CASSSGGFDTDTQYF. CDR3 bases: TGTGCCAGCAGTTCCGGGGGCTTCGACACAGATACGCAGTATTTT.

In this sample, this clonotype turned up a few times. The chain recombines TRBV20-1 with TRBJ2-7; D may be TRBD1 (7 bases). The germline V gene encodes CDR1 DFQATT and CDR2 SNEGSKA (reference sequence). Between the trimmed V and J ends, which lost 1 base and 7 bases, there was a span of 14 bases. The CDR3 is 13 residues long. The CDR3 DNA reads as TGCAGTGCTAGAGGGACAGGAGGAGGGGAGCAGTACTTC. It specifies CSARGTGGGEQYF.

At least ten counts were recorded for this clonotype. This rearrangement joins TRBV19 to TRBJ2-5; 15 nucleotides align to TRBD2. Germline V CDR1 and CDR2: LNHDA, SQIVND (reference sequence). The CDR3 totals 19 residues. Unmatched junction bases numbered 13, after V lost 4 bases and J lost 4 bases. The CDR3 DNA sequence: TGTGCCAGTAGTAGAATTTCGGGACTAGCGGGAGGAGGACGAGAGACCCAGTACTTC. Protein product: CASSRISGLAGGGRETQYF.

This clonotype showed up many times. The chain uses TRBV20-1 and TRBJ2-5, with 7 bases fitting TRBD1. From germline, CDR1 is DFQATT and CDR2 SNEGSKA (reference sequence). V lost 5 bases and J lost 1; bases outside the gene matches: 4. CDR3 length equals 13 residues. In DNA, the CDR3 is TGCAGTGCTGTTGACAGGGCCCAAGAGACCCAGTACTTC. This translates into CSAVDRAQETQYF.

The CDR3 loop reads CASSRRRDNQRIWSGELFF. CDR3 nucleotide sequence: TGTGCCAGCAGTAGACGCCGGGACAACCAGCGGATTTGGTCCGGGGAGCTGTTTTTT. The V gene is TRBV11-2, the J gene TRBJ2-2; D may be TRBD1 (6 bases). Trimming stripped 6 bases from V and 6 bases from J, with 29 bases between. CDR3 length: 19 residues. Per the germline V gene, CDR1 is SGHAT and CDR2 is FQNNGV.

This clonotype has a count of ten or more. The chain has TRBV3-1 and TRBJ1-6, with 10 bases fitting TRBD1. This CDR3 comprises 16 residues. Germline V gene data show CDR1 as LGHDT and CDR2 as YNNKEL (reference sequence). Trimming at V came to 4 bases and at J to 9 bases, leaving 9 bases not matched to a gene. CDR3 residues: CASSPQTTGGRSPLHF. In DNA form, the CDR3 reads TGTGCCAGCAGCCCGCAAACGACAGGGGGCCGTTCACCCCTCCACTTT.

In this sample, this clonotype turned up many times. The chain combines TRBV20-1 with TRBJ1-1; D gene ambiguous. Trimming took 0 bases from V and 3 from J, leaving 8 bases between them. In germline, CDR1 is DFQATT, CDR2 SNEGSKA (reference sequence). The CDR3 runs 13 residues. The CDR3 DNA sequence: TGCAGTGCTAGAGATCAGCCCCACACTGAAGCTTTCTTT. Its translation is CSARDQPHTEAFF.

This clonotype has a count of ten or more. V usage is TRBV18 and J usage is TRBJ2-5; tentative D call: TRBD1 (5 bases). Trimming left V 4 bases short and J 1 base short, with 10 bases between. The CDR3 covers 14 residues. Germline V gene lookup returns CDR1 KGHSH and CDR2 LQKENI. CDR3 in DNA: TGTGCCAGCTCACGATCGACAGTCCAAGAGACCCAGTACTTC. This codes for CASSRSTVQETQYF.